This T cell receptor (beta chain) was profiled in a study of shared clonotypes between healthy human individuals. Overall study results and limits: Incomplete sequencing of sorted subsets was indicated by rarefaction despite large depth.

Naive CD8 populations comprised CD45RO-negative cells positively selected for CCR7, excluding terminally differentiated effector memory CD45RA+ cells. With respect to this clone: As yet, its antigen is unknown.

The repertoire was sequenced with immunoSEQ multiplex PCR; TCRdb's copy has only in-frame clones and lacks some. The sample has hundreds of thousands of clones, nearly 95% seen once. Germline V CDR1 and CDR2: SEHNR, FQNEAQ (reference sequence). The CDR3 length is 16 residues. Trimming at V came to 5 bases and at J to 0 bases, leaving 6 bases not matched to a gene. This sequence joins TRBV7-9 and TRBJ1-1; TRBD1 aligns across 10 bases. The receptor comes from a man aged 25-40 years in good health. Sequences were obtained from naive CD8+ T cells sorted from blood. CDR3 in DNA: TGTGCCAGCAGCAATCGGGACAGGGGCCTGAACACTGAAGCTTTCTTT. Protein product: CASSNRDRGLNTEAFF.